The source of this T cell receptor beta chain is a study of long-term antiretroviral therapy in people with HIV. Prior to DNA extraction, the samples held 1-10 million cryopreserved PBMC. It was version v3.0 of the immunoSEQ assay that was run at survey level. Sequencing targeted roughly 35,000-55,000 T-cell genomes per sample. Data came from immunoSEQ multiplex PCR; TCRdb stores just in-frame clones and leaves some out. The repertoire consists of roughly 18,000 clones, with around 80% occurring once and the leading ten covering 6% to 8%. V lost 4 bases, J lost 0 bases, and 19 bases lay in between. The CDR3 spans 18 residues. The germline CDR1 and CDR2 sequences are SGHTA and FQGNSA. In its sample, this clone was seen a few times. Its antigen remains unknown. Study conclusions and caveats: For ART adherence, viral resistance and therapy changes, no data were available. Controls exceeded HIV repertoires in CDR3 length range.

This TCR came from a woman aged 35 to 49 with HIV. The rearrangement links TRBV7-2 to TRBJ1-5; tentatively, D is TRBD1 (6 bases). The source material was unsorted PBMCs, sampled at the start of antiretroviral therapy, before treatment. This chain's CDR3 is CASSSGQTSSFSNQPQHF. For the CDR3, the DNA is TGTGCCAGCAGCTCTGGACAGACAAGTTCCTTTAGCAATCAGCCCCAGCATTTT.